One sample yielded the 2 T cell receptor beta chains listed below, sequenced in a study of blood T cell repertoires in COVID-19. Assay: immunoSEQ multiplex PCR; the TCRdb copy retains only in-frame clones and omits some. The sample carries roughly 80,000 clones, 75% to 90% recorded once. The sample taken for sequencing was peripheral blood. Every receptor here comes from a man in his sixties with active or convalescent COVID-19.

V and J are TRBV7-2 and TRBJ1-1; tentatively, D is TRBD1 (5 bases). Deletions cut 3 bases from V and 0 bases from J, with 11 bases between. Germline V gene sequence: CDR1 SGHTA, CDR2 FQGNSA. CDR3 length: 15 residues. Written as DNA, the CDR3 is TGTGCCAGCAGCTTGGAACCGGGGGTGAACACTGAAGCTTTCTTT. Its protein is CASSLEPGVNTEAFF.

V is TRBV6-5 and J is TRBJ2-5, with 13 bases that match TRBD2. J gave up 2 bases and V 10 bases, and 7 bases lay outside the gene matches. CDR3 length: 15 amino acids. Germline V gene data show CDR1 as MNHEY and CDR2 as SVGAGI. CDR3 DNA sequence: TGTGCCACGAGGACTAGCGGGGGCCCTCAAGAGACCCAGTACTTC. Amino acid sequence: CATRTSGGPQETQYF.